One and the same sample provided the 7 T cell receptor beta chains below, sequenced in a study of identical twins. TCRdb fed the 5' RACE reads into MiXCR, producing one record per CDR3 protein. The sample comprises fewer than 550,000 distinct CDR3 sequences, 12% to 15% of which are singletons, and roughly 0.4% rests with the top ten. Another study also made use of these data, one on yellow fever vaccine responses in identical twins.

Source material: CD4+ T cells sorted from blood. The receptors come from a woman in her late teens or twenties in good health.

CDR3 bases: TGTGCCAGCAGTTACACGGTTCTAGCGGTCTATGAGCAGTTCTTC. Protein sequence: CASSYTVLAVYEQFF. The genes are TRBV6-2 or TRBV6-3 and TRBJ2-1; TRBD2 matches 7 bases. The CDR3 consists of 15 residues. Germline V gene lookup returns CDR1 MNHEY and CDR2 SVGEGT. The V segment lost 2 bases and the J segment 8 bases; nucleotides outside the gene matches: 9.

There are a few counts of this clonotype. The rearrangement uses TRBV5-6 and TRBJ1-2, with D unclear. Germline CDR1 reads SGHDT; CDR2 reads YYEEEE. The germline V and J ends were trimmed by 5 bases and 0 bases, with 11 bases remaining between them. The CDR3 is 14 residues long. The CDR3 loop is CASREPGANYGYTF. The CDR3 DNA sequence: TGTGCCAGCAGAGAACCGGGAGCTAACTATGGCTACACCTTC.

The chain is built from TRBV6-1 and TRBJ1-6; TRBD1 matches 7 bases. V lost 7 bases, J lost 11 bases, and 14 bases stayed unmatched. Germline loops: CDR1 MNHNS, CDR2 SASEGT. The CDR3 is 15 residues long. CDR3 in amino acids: CASNKDRPNRTPLHF. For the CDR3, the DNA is TGTGCCAGCAACAAGGACAGGCCAAACCGGACACCCCTCCACTTT.

The CDR3 nucleotides read TGTGCCAGCAGCTTAGGTGCCGGGGGGGAGACCCAGTACTTC. Its protein product is CASSLGAGGETQYF. The rearrangement links TRBV7-6 to TRBJ2-5; 7 bases fit TRBD2. The CDR3 has 14 residues. Germline CDR1 SGHVS, CDR2 FNYEAQ. With V trimmed by 1 base and J by 5 bases, 4 bases remained unmatched. Combining the CDR3 with reference TRBV7-6 and TRBJ2-5 gives the whole variable domain GAGVSQSPRYKVTKRGQDVALRCDPISGHVSLYWYRQALGQGPEFLTYFNYEAQQDKSGLPNDRFSAERPEGSISTLTIQRTEQRDSAMYRCASSLGAGGETQYFGPGTRLLVL.

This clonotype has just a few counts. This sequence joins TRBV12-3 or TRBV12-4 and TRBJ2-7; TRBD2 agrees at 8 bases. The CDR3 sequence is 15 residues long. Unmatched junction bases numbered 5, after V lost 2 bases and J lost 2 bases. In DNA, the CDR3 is TGTGCCAGCAGTTTAAGCGGGGGCGTTACCTACGAGCAGTACGTC. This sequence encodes CASSLSGGVTYEQYV.

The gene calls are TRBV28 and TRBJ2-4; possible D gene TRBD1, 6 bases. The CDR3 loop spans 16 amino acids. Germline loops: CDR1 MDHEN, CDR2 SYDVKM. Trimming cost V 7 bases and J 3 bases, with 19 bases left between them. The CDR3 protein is CASTQGSSIGKNIQYF. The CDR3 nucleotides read TGTGCCAGCACTCAGGGGTCGAGCATAGGCAAAAACATTCAGTACTTC.

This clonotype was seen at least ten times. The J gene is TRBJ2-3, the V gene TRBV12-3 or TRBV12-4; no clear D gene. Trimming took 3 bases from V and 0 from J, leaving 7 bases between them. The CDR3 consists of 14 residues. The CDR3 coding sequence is TGTGCCAGCAGTTTGTTCAGGAGCACAGATACGCAGTATTTT. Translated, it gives CASSLFRSTDTQYF.